This TCR beta chain came from a study of blood T cell repertoires in COVID-19. Study-wide context: Acute and convalescent COVID-19 specimens originated in the United States, Italy and Spain. PBMCs, B-cell-depleted T cells, or T cells provided the cDNA or gDNA that made up the material.

Authors' analysis steps: Reference gene primer amplification gave estimated nucleated cell counts. Some clones are missing from TCRdb's copy, which holds only in-frame ones; the method was immunoSEQ multiplex PCR. That table is the source of V, J and clone size, and D and trimming were worked out from the DNA. The table has nearly 300,000 clones, around 89% seen once. Between the trimmed V and J ends, which lost 0 bases and 4 bases, there was a span of 9 bases. The CDR3 contains 14 residues. CDR1 is SNHLY, CDR2 FYNNEI, per germline. This sequence was found in a woman aged 25-40 years who had recovered from COVID-19. The sample was peripheral blood. V usage is TRBV2 and J usage is TRBJ1-1; D gene uncertain. The CDR3 sequence is CASSEAGRGTEAFF. CDR3 DNA sequence: TGTGCCAGCAGTGAAGCAGGCCGGGGCACTGAAGCTTTCTTT.